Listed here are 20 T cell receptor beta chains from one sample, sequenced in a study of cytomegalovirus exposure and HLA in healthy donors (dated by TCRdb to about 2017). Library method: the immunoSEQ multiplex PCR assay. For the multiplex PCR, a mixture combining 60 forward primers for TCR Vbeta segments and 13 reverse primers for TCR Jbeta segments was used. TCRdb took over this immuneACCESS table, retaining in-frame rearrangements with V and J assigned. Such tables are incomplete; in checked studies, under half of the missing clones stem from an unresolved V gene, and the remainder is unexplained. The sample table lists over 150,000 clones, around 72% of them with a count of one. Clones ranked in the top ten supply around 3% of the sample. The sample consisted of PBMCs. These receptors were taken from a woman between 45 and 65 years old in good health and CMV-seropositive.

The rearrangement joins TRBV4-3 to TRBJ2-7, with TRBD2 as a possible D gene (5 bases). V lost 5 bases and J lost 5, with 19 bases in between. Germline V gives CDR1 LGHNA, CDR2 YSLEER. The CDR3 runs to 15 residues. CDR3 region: CASSLDGPGGDEQYF. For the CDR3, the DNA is TGCGCCAGCAGCTTGGACGGACCTGGAGGTGACGAGCAGTACTTC.

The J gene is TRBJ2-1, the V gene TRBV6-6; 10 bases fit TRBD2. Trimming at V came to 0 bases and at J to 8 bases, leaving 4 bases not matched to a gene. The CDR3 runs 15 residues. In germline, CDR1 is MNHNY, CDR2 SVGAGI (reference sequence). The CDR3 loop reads CASSYSSGGADEQFF. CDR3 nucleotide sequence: TGTGCCAGCAGTTACTCGAGCGGGGGGGCCGATGAGCAGTTCTTC.

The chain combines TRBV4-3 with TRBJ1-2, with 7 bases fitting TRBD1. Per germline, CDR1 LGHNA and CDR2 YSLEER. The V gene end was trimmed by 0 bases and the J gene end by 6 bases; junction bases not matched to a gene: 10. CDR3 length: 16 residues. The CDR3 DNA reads TGCGCCAGCAGCCAAGAACGGGTCGACAGGGTTAATGGCTACACCTTC. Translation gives CASSQERVDRVNGYTF.

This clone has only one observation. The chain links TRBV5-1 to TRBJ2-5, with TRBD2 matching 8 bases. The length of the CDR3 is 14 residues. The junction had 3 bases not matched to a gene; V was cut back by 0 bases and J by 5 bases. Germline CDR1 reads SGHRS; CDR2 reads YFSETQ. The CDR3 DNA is TGCGCCAGCAGCTTGGTCGGGGGGGAGGAGACCCAGTACTTC. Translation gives CASSLVGGEETQYF. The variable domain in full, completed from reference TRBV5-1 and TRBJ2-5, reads KAGVTQTPRYLIKTRGQQVTLSCSPISGHRSVSWYQQTPGQGLQFLFEYFSETQRNKGNFPGRFSGRQFSNSRSEMNVSTLELGDSALYLCASSLVGGEETQYFGPGTRLLVL.

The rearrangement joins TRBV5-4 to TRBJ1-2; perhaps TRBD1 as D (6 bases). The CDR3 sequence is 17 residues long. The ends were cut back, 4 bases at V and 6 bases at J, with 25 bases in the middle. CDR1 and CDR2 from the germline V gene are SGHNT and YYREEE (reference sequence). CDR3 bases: TGTGCCAGCAGCCAAAAAACTACAGGGTGGGGAGAGGATGGCTACACCTTC. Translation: CASSQKTTGWGEDGYTF.

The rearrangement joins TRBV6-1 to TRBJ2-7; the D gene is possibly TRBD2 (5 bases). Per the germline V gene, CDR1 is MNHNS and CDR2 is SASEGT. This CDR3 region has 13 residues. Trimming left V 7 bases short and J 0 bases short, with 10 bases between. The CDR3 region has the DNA TGTGCCAGCACCCGAGCGGACTCCTACGAGCAGTACTTC. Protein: CASTRADSYEQYF.

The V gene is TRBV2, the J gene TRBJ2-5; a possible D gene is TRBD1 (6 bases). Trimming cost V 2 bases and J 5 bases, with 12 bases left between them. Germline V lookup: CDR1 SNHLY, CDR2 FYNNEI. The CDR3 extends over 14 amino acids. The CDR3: CASSEQGPGETQYF. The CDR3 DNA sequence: TGTGCCAGCAGTGAACAGGGGCCAGGCGAGACCCAGTACTTC.

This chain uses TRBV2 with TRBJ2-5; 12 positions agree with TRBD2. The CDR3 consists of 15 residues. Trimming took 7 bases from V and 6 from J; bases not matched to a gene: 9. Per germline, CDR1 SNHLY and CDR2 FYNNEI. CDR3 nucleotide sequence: TGTGCCAGCACCGGGACCCTAGCGGGGGGGAAGACCCAGTACTTC. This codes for CASTGTLAGGKTQYF.

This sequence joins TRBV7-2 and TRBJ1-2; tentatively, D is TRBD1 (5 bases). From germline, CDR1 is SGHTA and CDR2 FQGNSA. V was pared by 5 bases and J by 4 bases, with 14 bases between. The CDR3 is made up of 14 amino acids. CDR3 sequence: CASSIREGSYGYTF. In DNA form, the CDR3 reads TGTGCCAGCAGCATCAGGGAGGGGAGCTATGGCTACACCTTC.

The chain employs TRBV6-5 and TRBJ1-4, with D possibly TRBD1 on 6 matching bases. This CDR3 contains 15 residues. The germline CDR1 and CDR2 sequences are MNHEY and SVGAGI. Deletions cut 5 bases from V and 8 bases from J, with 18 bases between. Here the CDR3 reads CASSLQGRVWEKLFF. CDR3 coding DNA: TGTGCCAGCAGTCTACAGGGAAGGGTTTGGGAAAAACTGTTTTTT.

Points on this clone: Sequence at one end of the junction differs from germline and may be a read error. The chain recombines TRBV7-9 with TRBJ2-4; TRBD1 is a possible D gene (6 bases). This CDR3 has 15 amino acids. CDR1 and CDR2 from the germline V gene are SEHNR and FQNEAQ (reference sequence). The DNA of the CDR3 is TGTGCCAGCAGCTTCCCAGGGGTTGCCAAAAACAGTCAGTACTTC. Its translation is CASSFPGVAKNSQYF.

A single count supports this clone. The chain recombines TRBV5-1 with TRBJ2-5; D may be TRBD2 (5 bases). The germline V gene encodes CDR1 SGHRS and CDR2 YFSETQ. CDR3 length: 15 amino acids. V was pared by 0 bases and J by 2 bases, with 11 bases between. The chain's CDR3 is CASSLVAIRQETQYF. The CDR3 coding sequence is TGCGCCAGCAGCTTGGTAGCGATTCGTCAAGAGACCCAGTACTTC.

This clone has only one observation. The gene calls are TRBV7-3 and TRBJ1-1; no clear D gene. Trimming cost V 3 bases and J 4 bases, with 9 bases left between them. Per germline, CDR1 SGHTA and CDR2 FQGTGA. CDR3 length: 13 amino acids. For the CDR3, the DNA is TGTGCCAGCAGCTTCGGGGAGGGCACTGAAGCTTTCTTT. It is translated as CASSFGEGTEAFF.

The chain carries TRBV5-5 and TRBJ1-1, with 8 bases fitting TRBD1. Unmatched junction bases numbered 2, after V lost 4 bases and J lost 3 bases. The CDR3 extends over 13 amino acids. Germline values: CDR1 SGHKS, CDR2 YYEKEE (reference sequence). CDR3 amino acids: CASSPTGDTEAFF. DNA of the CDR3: TGTGCCAGCAGCCCGACAGGGGACACTGAAGCTTTCTTT.

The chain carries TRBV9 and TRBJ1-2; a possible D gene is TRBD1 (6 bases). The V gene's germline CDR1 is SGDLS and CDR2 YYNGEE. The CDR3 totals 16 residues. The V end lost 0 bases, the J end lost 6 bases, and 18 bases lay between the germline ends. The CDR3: CASSVGDRRFNDGYTF. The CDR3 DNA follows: TGTGCCAGCAGCGTAGGAGACAGGAGATTCAACGATGGCTACACCTTC.

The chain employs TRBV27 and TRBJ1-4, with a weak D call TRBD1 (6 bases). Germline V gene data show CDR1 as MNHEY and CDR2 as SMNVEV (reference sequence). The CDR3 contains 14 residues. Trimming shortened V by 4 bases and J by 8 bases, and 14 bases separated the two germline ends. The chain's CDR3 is CASSWGGPGEKLFF. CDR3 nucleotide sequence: TGTGCCAGCAGTTGGGGGGGGCCAGGGGAAAAACTGTTTTTT.

DNA of the CDR3: TGCGCCAGCAGCTTGGAGCAGGGTAGCTATGGCTACACCTTC. The encoded protein is CASSLEQGSYGYTF. J is TRBJ1-2 and V is TRBV5-1; maybe TRBD1 (5 bases). The CDR3 is made up of 14 amino acids. The germline V and J ends were trimmed by 0 bases and 4 bases, with 10 bases remaining between them. Looked up from germline, CDR1 is SGHRS and CDR2 is YFSETQ.

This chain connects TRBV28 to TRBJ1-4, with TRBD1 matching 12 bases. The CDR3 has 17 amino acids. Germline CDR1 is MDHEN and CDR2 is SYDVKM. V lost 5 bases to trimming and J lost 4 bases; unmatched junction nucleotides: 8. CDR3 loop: CASSLRDRGPINEKLFF. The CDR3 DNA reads TGTGCCAGCAGTCTCCGGGACAGGGGGCCTATTAATGAAAAACTGTTTTTT. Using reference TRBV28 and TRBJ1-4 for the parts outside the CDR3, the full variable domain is DVKVTQSSRYLVKRTGEKVFLECVQDMDHENMFWYRQDPGLGLRLIYFSYDVKMKEKGDIPEGYSVSREKKERFSLILESASTNQTSMYLCASSLRDRGPINEKLFFGSGTQLSVL.

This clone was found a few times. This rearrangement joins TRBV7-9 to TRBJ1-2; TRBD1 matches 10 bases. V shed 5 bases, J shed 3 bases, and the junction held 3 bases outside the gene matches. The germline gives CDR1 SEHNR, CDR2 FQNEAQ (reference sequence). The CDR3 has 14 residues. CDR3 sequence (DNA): TGTGCCAGCAGCCTCGGGACAGGGGACTATGGCTACACCTTC. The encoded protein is CASSLGTGDYGYTF. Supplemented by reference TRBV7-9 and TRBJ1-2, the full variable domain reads DTGVSQNPRHKITKRGQNVTFRCDPISEHNRLYWYRQTLGQGPEFLTYFQNEAQLEKSRLLSDRFSAERPKGSFSTLEIQRTEQGDSAMYLCASSLGTGDYGYTFGSGTRLTVV.

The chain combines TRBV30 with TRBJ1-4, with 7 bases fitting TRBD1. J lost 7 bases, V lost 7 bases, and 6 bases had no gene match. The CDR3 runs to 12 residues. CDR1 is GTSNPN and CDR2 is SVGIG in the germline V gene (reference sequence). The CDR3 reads CASYRGGEKLFF. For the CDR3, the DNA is TGTGCCTCGTACAGGGGAGGTGAAAAACTGTTTTTT.